A single T cell receptor beta chain is shown here with its context. Its specificity is unknown. The 5'RACE method, run with constant-segment primers, produced TCR alpha and TCR beta cDNA libraries (carrying sample barcodes and UMIs). MiXCR, run by TCRdb on the 5' RACE reads, gives a single entry per CDR3 protein. The sample contains approximately 400,000 distinct CDR3 sequences, under 20% of which appear only once. The data are from a study of T-cell memory formation after mild COVID-19. Study as a whole: Largely, the TCR clusters proved donor specific.

Study outcomes and limitations: Contracting CD4+ clones sat mainly in CM and EM; CD8+ in EMRA.

CDR1 MGHRA and CDR2 YSYEKL come from the germline V gene. The CDR3 totals 17 residues. The V and J ends lost 0 bases and 4 bases respectively, with 18 bases between them. The sample was PBMCs or a T cell subset sorted from them (not recorded which). This clonotype originated in a man younger than 35 who had mild COVID-19 (a few samples of this study predate the infection). Cell type and time point are not known. This chain links TRBV4-1 with TRBJ1-2; D unclear. CDR3 sequence: CASSQDFIAPLIYGYTF. In DNA, the CDR3 is TGCGCCAGCAGCCAAGATTTCATAGCCCCTCTCATCTATGGCTACACCTTC.